These 19 T cell receptor beta chains came from one sample sequenced in a study of control samples from healthy donors and cancer patients. Profiling relied on immunoSEQ multiplex PCR, and the TCRdb table lists in-frame clones only, not all of them. The table includes approximately 100,000 clones, around 80% detected once. The sample taken for sequencing was blood. These receptors were collected from a man in his 60s in good health.

The chain uses TRBV10-3 and TRBJ1-2; D ambiguous. The CDR3 contains 14 residues. V shed 0 bases and J shed 5 bases, with 10 bases lying between them. CDR1 is ENHRY and CDR2 is SYGVKD in the germline V gene. The CDR3 here is CAISESGRIYGYTF. CDR3 DNA: TGTGCCATCAGTGAGTCGGGCAGGATTTATGGCTACACCTTC.

The J gene is TRBJ1-6, the V gene TRBV28; D is possibly TRBD1 (5 bases). With 4 bases removed from V and 7 bases from J, the gap between germline ends came to 23 bases. This CDR3 contains 18 residues. Per germline, CDR1 MDHEN and CDR2 SYDVKM. CDR3 amino acids: CASSSRLGARANNSPLHF. CDR3 sequence (DNA): TGTGCCAGCAGTTCCAGACTCGGAGCCAGGGCCAACAATTCACCCCTCCACTTT.

The chain carries TRBV19 and TRBJ1-2; no definite D call. The germline V gene has CDR1 LNHDA and CDR2 SQIVND (reference sequence). The germline V and J ends were trimmed by 4 bases and 4 bases, with 10 bases remaining between them. This CDR3 spans 13 amino acids. The CDR3 loop reads CASSTLDGYGYTF. In DNA form, the CDR3 reads TGTGCCAGTAGTACCTTGGACGGCTATGGCTACACCTTC.

The rearrangement links TRBV2 to TRBJ2-7, with D perhaps being TRBD1 or TRBD2 (5 bases each). The CDR3 spans 13 residues. Germline-derived CDR1 and CDR2 are SNHLY and FYNNEI. The V end was cut by 5 bases, the J end by 7 bases, with 15 bases between. In DNA form, the CDR3 reads TGTGCCAGCAGTTCCCCGGGACCCGGAGAGCAGTACTTC. This sequence encodes CASSSPGPGEQYF.

In nucleotides, the CDR3 is TGTGCCAGCAGCGTAGGACAGACCGACACAGATACGCAGTATTTT. Translated: CASSVGQTDTDTQYF. This chain connects TRBV9 to TRBJ2-3; weak D call: TRBD1 (5 bases). This CDR3 spans 15 amino acids. V shed 0 bases and J shed 2 bases, with 10 bases lying between them. Germline V lookup: CDR1 SGDLS, CDR2 YYNGEE.

The V call is TRBV11-2, the J call TRBJ2-2, with TRBD2 matching over 7 bases. The germline CDR1 and CDR2 sequences are SGHAT and FQNNGV. J gave up 5 bases and V 1 base, and 4 bases lay outside the gene matches. The CDR3 extends over 15 amino acids. For the CDR3, the DNA is TGTGCCAGCAGCTTAGCGGGACTAAATACCGGGGAGCTGTTTTTT. This sequence encodes CASSLAGLNTGELFF.

The chain couples TRBV6-6 to TRBJ1-4; TRBD1 matches 9 bases. The CDR3 contains 15 residues. Germline V lookup: CDR1 MNHNY, CDR2 SVGAGI (reference sequence). Germline trimming cut 0 bases from V and 5 bases from J; bases unmatched to any gene: 1. The CDR3 is CASSYSTGGNEKLFF. The CDR3 DNA is TGTGCCAGCAGTTACTCGACAGGGGGGAATGAAAAACTGTTTTTT.

The V call is TRBV2, the J call TRBJ1-6, with a possible D match to TRBD1 (6 bases). V was shortened by 2 bases and J by 7 bases, with 12 bases between the two germline ends. The CDR3 has 15 amino acids. Germline CDR1 and CDR2: SNHLY and FYNNEI. The CDR3: CASSEQGFRNSPLHF. CDR3 nucleotide sequence: TGTGCCAGCAGTGAACAGGGGTTTCGAAATTCACCCCTCCACTTT.

This clone came up a few times. The chain combines TRBV6-1 with TRBJ2-7; D is unresolved. V was trimmed by 3 bases and J by 1 base, leaving 10 bases between them. There are 14 residues in the CDR3. Germline V CDR1 and CDR2: MNHNS, SASEGT. The CDR3 coding sequence is TGTGCCAGCAGTGAGCGGAGTAGATCCTACGAGCAGTACTTC. Residues: CASSERSRSYEQYF.

The chain carries TRBV18 and TRBJ1-3; 9 bases are a match to TRBD1. CDR1 is KGHSH, CDR2 LQKENI, per germline. The CDR3 extends over 15 amino acids. Unmatched junction bases numbered 7, after V lost 6 bases and J lost 4 bases. The CDR3 here is CASSDPGQGGNTIYF. CDR3 DNA sequence: TGTGCCAGCTCCGACCCTGGACAGGGGGGAAACACCATATATTTT. The entire variable domain, with the rest obtained from reference TRBV18 and TRBJ1-3, is as follows: NAGVMQNPRHLVRRRGQEARLRCSPMKGHSHVYWYRQLPEEGLKFMVYLQKENIIDESGMPKERFSAEFPKEGPSILRIQQVVRGDSAAYFCASSDPGQGGNTIYFGEGSWLTVV.

V is TRBV5-1 and J is TRBJ1-2; D is possibly TRBD1 (5 bases). The V gene lost 3 bases and the J gene lost 3 bases, with 15 bases spanning the gap. The CDR3 is 15 residues long. Looked up from germline, CDR1 is SGHRS and CDR2 is YFSETQ. CDR3 sequence: CASSSGGKTDYGYTF. The CDR3 DNA reads TGCGCCAGCAGCTCTGGGGGGAAAACCGACTATGGCTACACCTTC.

This clone was picked up a small number of times. This sequence joins TRBV19 and TRBJ1-5, with 8 positions matching TRBD1. Germline CDR1 reads LNHDA; CDR2 reads SQIVND (reference sequence). V lost 9 bases to trimming and J lost 4 bases; unmatched junction nucleotides: 2. This CDR3 is 12 amino acids long. The CDR3 loop is CASRQGNQPQHF. The CDR3 DNA reads TGTGCCAGCCGACAGGGGAATCAGCCCCAGCATTTT.

Worth noting for this clone: At one of its ends the junction is not consistent with the germline gene, which may arise from a read error. V is TRBV7-7 and J is TRBJ2-1, with 12 bases fitting TRBD2. Germline V gene sequence: CDR1 SSHAT, CDR2 FNYEAQ (reference sequence). This CDR3 contains 17 residues. CDR3 in amino acids: CASSPQGLAGSGNEQFF. CDR3 in DNA: TGTGCTAGCAGCCCACAGGGACTAGCGGGTTCCGGCAATGAGCAGTTCTTC.

In its sample, this clone was seen a few times. The chain recombines TRBV19 with TRBJ2-7, with D possibly called TRBD1 or TRBD2 (7 bases each). V lost 3 bases and J lost 6, with 18 bases in between. The CDR3 totals 15 residues. Germline assignment: CDR1 LNHDA and CDR2 SQIVND (reference sequence). In DNA form, the CDR3 reads TGTGCCAGTAGTATGACGTTAGGGAGGGGGCTCGAGCAGTACTTC. It is translated as CASSMTLGRGLEQYF.

This clone was observed many times. The gene calls are TRBV4-2 and TRBJ2-3; 9 bases align to TRBD2. V shed 0 bases and J 3 bases; nucleotides not matched to a gene: 4. Germline lookup yields CDR1 LGHNA and CDR2 YNFKEQ. CDR3 length equals 16 residues. The CDR3 DNA is TGTGCCAGCAGCCAAGATGCTAGCGGGGCAACAGATACGCAGTATTTT. Protein sequence: CASSQDASGATDTQYF.

The chain combines TRBV2 with TRBJ2-1; D unclear. The CDR3 loop spans 16 amino acids. Germline-derived CDR1 and CDR2 are SNHLY and FYNNEI. Trimming shortened V by 1 base and J by 0 bases, and 10 bases separated the two germline ends. This chain's CDR3 is CASSEGTENSYNEQFF. CDR3 nucleotides: TGTGCCAGCAGTGAAGGTACGGAGAACTCCTACAATGAGCAGTTCTTC.

This chain connects TRBV3-1 (or the pseudogene TRBV3-2) to TRBJ2-2; D unresolved. This CDR3 has 14 amino acids. V dropped 1 base and J dropped 3 bases, with 6 bases sitting between them. Germline-derived CDR1 and CDR2 are LGHDT and YNNKEL (reference sequence). CDR3: CASSQAGDTGELFF. CDR3 nucleotide sequence: TGTGCCAGCAGCCAAGCAGGAGACACCGGGGAGCTGTTTTTT.

This clone was counted only a few times. The DNA for the CDR3 is TGTGCCAGCAGCTTGGACAGGGGAAATCAGCCCCAGCATTTT. It yields the protein CASSLDRGNQPQHF. The chain carries TRBV5-5 and TRBJ1-5, with 7 bases identical to TRBD1. The CDR3 is 14 residues long. The germline V gene encodes CDR1 SGHKS and CDR2 YYEKEE (reference sequence). Trimming took 0 bases from V and 4 from J; bases not matched to a gene: 1.

The genes are TRBV18 and TRBJ2-7; 9 bases are shared with TRBD1. From germline, CDR1 is KGHSH and CDR2 LQKENI. Unmatched junction bases numbered 8, after V lost 2 bases and J lost 6 bases. The CDR3 contains 15 residues. DNA for the CDR3: TGTGCCAGCTCACCAGCCAACCAGGGACAGGGCGAGCAGTACTTC. Translated, it gives CASSPANQGQGEQYF.